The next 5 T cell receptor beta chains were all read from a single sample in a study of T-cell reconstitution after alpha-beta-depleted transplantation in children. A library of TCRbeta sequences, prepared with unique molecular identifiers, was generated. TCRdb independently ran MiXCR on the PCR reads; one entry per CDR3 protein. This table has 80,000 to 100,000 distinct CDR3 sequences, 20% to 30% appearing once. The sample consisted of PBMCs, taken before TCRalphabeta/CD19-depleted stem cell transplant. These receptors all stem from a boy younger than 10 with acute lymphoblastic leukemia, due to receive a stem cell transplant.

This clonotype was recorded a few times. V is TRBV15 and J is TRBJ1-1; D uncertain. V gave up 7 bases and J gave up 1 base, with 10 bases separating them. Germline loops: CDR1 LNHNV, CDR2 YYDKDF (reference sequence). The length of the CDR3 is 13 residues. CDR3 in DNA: TGTGCCACCAACCCTCTGGGGAACACTGAAGCTTTCTTT. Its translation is CATNPLGNTEAFF.

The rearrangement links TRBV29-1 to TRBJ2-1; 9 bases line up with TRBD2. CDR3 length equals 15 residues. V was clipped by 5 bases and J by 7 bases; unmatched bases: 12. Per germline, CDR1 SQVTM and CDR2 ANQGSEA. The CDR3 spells CSVTGGRGFSNEQFF. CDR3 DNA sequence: TGCAGCGTTACTGGCGGGAGGGGTTTTTCGAATGAGCAGTTCTTC.

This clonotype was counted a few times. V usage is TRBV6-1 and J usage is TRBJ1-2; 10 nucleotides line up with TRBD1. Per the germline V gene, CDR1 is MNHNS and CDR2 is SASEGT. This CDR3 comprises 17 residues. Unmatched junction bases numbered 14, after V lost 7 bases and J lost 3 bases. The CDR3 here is CASTLGQGERGDYGYTF. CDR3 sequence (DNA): TGTGCCAGCACCCTAGGACAGGGGGAAAGAGGGGACTATGGCTACACCTTC.

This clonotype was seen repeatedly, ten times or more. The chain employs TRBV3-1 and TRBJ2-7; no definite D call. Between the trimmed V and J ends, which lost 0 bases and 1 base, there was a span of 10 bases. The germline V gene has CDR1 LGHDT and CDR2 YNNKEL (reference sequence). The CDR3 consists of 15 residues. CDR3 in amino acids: CASSQDRRRSYEQYF. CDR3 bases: TGTGCCAGCAGCCAAGATCGGCGCAGGTCCTACGAGCAGTACTTC.

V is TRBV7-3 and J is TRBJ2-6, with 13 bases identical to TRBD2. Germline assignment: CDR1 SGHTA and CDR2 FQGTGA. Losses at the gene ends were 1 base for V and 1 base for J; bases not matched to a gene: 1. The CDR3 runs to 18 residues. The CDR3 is CASSLMGLAGSGANVLTF. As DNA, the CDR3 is TGTGCCAGCAGCTTAATGGGACTAGCGGGATCTGGGGCCAACGTCCTGACTTTC.